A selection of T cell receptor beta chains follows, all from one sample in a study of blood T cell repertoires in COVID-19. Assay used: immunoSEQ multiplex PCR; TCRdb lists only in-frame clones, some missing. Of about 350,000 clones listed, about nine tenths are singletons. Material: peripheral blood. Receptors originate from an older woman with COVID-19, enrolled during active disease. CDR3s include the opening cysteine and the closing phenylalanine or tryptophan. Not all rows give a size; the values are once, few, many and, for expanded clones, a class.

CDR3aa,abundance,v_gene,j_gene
CASSLSAFNYGYTF,.,TRBV27,TRBJ1-2
CASSNTLTSTDTQYF,.,TRBV19,TRBJ2-3
CAEGDQGANSGNTIYF,.,TRBV27,TRBJ1-3
CASTPPLAGGITDTQYF,.,TRBV5-4,TRBJ2-3
CASSVVSGGRNTGELFF,.,TRBV9,TRBJ2-2
CASSSRGTANTGELFF,.,TRBV19,TRBJ2-2
CASSYGRGSEQYF,.,TRBV6-5,TRBJ2-7
CASSVSASGWLAKNIQYF,.,TRBV9,TRBJ2-4
CASSIAGGYEQYF,.,TRBV7-9,TRBJ2-7
CASSFTGDYTF,.,TRBV19,TRBJ1-2
CASSLATPNSPLHF,.,TRBV7-2,TRBJ1-6
CASSLFSRQGVDTGELFF,.,TRBV27,TRBJ2-2
CASTWTSGLQETQYF,.,TRBV5-6,TRBJ2-5
CASSLRWRPEQFF,.,TRBV12-3/TRBV12-4,TRBJ2-1
CASSVRQGASNQPQHF,.,TRBV21-1,TRBJ1-5
CATSGPGVTTQDTQYF,.,TRBV24-1,TRBJ2-3
CATMDRAGNQPQHF,.,TRBV2,TRBJ1-5
CASSPLTGIAEAFF,.,TRBV14,TRBJ1-1
CASSVESGSLGDTQYF,.,TRBV9,TRBJ2-3
CASSPQVVNQPQHF,few,TRBV28,TRBJ1-5
CASSAQWTEAFF,.,TRBV7-2,TRBJ1-1
CAWSVQGLLELFF,.,TRBV30,TRBJ1-4
CASSIQGAASNQPQHF,.,TRBV19,TRBJ1-5
CSVEVLDRGEGYTF,.,TRBV29-1,TRBJ1-2
CASSSPDSSNQPQHF,.,TRBV6-6,TRBJ1-5
CASSLEAVTTGTKGYTF,once,TRBV5-1,TRBJ1-2
CASSEKFSRGTLTDTQYF,.,TRBV4-2,TRBJ2-3
CASSVEWGEDGYTF,.,TRBV9,TRBJ1-2